Presented here are 7 T cell receptor beta chains from one specimen sequenced in a study of blood T cell repertoires in COVID-19. TCRdb's copy holds only in-frame clones and misses some; the assay was immunoSEQ multiplex PCR. The sample contains approximately 190,000 clones, just under 85% of which appear only once. The source material was peripheral blood. The receptors were gathered from a woman in her 70s with active or convalescent COVID-19.

The chain recombines TRBV6-1 with TRBJ2-1, with D tentatively TRBD1 (6 bases). The CDR3 is 12 residues long. Trimming took 4 bases from V and 7 from J, leaving 8 bases between them. In germline, CDR1 is MNHNS, CDR2 SASEGT. The CDR3 DNA reads TGTGCCAGCAGTGGTCAGGGGAATGAGCAGTTCTTC. Protein: CASSGQGNEQFF.

The sample holds one count of this clone. The chain has TRBV2 and TRBJ2-1; D call uncertain. V was pared by 6 bases and J by 3 bases, with 9 bases between. The CDR3 covers 13 residues. The germline gives CDR1 SNHLY, CDR2 FYNNEI. This CDR3 is CASSIENYNEQFF. CDR3 sequence (DNA): TGTGCCAGCAGCATAGAGAACTACAATGAGCAGTTCTTC.

The chain uses TRBV7-9 and TRBJ2-7; 8 bases line up with TRBD1. The CDR3 spans 16 residues. With V trimmed by 0 bases and J by 4 bases, 8 bases remained unmatched. Germline V gives CDR1 SEHNR, CDR2 FQNEAQ (reference sequence). The DNA for the CDR3 is TGTGCCAGCAGCTTAGCCGGGACAGGAGCCTTATACGAGCAGTACTTC. Translation gives CASSLAGTGALYEQYF.

This chain uses TRBV7-9 with TRBJ2-5; no firm D call. Germline CDR1 SEHNR, CDR2 FQNEAQ (reference sequence). V shed 5 bases and J shed 1 base, with 8 bases lying between them. The CDR3 contains 13 residues. CDR3: CASSLTFQETQYF. The CDR3 DNA sequence: TGTGCCAGCAGCCTCACATTCCAAGAGACCCAGTACTTC.

The V gene is TRBV15, the J gene TRBJ2-3; D remains unclear. Trimming took off 0 bases at V and 2 bases at J, with 12 bases between the two ends. The length of the CDR3 is 16 residues. Germline CDR1 is LNHNV and CDR2 is YYDKDF (reference sequence). Written as DNA, the CDR3 is TGTGCCACCAGCAGAGAAATTACTACTTACACAGATACGCAGTATTTT. It yields the protein CATSREITTYTDTQYF.

V and J are TRBV5-4 and TRBJ2-5; TRBD2 agrees at 7 bases. Germline-derived CDR1 and CDR2 are SGHNT and YYREEE (reference sequence). V trimming: 0 bases; J trimming: 2 bases; junction bases outside the gene matches: 1. The CDR3 totals 14 residues. This CDR3 is CASSLGGLQETQYF. The DNA for the CDR3 is TGTGCCAGCAGCTTGGGGGGACTACAAGAGACCCAGTACTTC. The complete variable domain, with remaining parts taken from reference TRBV5-4 and TRBJ2-5, reads ETGVTQSPTHLIKTRGQQVTLRCSSQSGHNTVSWYQQALGQGPQFIFQYYREEENGRGNFPPRFSGLQFPNYSSELNVNALELDDSALYLCASSLGGLQETQYFGPGTRLLVL.

This clone was seen a few times. The chain is built from TRBV2 and TRBJ2-1; 7 positions match TRBD2. The CDR3 runs 14 residues. Germline CDR1 SNHLY, CDR2 FYNNEI. V lost 0 bases, J lost 8 bases, and 4 bases stayed unmatched. CDR3 amino acids: CASSEAAGVDEQFF. The CDR3 DNA reads TGTGCCAGCAGTGAAGCGGCGGGAGTGGATGAGCAGTTCTTC.